Here is one T cell receptor beta chain with its context. Which antigen it targets is not known. No base-level quality is on record; no much larger clone is a single base apart. Taken from the germline V gene, the CDR1 and CDR2 loops are SGHRS and YFSETQ. V is trimmed back by 0 bases and J by 0 bases, and the junction contains 10 bases that no gene match accounts for. Including cysteine and phenylalanine, the CDR3 has 18 amino acids. The DNA shown is the 54-base CDR3, in frame from base 1. The sample comes from a study of cytomegalovirus exposure and HLA in healthy donors (dated by TCRdb to 2016 to 2017). Regarding the research as a whole: According to an earlier analysis of several hundred of the donors, about 190 million T cells yielded 95 million to 140 million unique TCR beta sequences and about 300 Gb of sequence data. An early release that covered several hundred HLA-typed donors contained approximately 300 gigabases of sequencing data and tens of millions of unique TCR sequences. The genetic ancestry cluster associated with self-reported Caucasian donors included roughly 84% of the roughly 400 genotyped donors. The study was designed to test whether signatures of past pathogen exposure could be identified by cataloging public T cell receptors. The T cell repertoires of several hundred subjects were profiled by immunosequencing and related to cytomegalovirus serostatus. Besides the first cohort of approximately 670 subjects, a separate validation cohort made up of 90 to 150 different subjects was used. The study combined high-throughput TCR immunosequencing, statistical association of individual TCRs with disease status, and machine learning to predict cytomegalovirus infection status. In a later analysis, previously published TCR beta repertoires from 666 donors were re-analyzed and high-resolution HLA genotyping was added so that TCR occurrence patterns could be studied. Rather than drawing on any new phenotypic data, the later analysis identified candidate immune exposures from TCR beta sequences and the way those sequences occurred across donors. In an earlier analysis of roughly 580 of the donors, high-throughput TCR beta sequencing was used to judge whether each TCR beta V gene segment behaved as functional or pseudogenic. Donor age, sex, ethnicity and CMV serostatus were collected together with the repertoire data. In a later genetic analysis, genome-wide SNP genotypes for about three fifths of the 666 donors were used, and that subset was treated as a discovery cohort. All discovery cohort repertoires had been generated using a single sequencing platform. Class I and class II HLA loci were covered by the typing at four-digit resolution. The number of donors typed differed by locus, with 629-630 for A, B, C, DRB1 and DQB1, more than 500 for DQA1, some 570 for DPA1, and about 450 for DPB1. Five DR-DQ haplotypes were treated as single units for association and clustering because of strong linkage in the cohort. Across some 400 genotyped donors of the cohort, an average of roughly 250,000 unique TCR beta nucleotide sequences per donor were sequenced, and approximately 19% of those sequences were non-productive.

Overall study results and their limits: Because the 87-base-pair reads could not distinguish some IMGT-functional V segments, including TRBV6-2 and TRBV6-3, those segments were excluded. In a later analysis, TCR association rates were found to vary across HLA loci, with the most associated TCRs seen for DRB1 alleles and the fewest for HLA-C alleles. Specific HLA alleles were associated with 15,000 to 20,000 TCR beta sequences at a false discovery rate of 0.05 in a later analysis. Across donors, most TCR sequences were observed very rarely, whereas some public TCRs were present in many individuals. It was suggested by the authors that the approach could potentially be generalized to other disease states and immunological phenotypes. About 17 rarely observed V segments, including chromosome 9 orphons, were excluded from the earlier analysis of 550 to 700 of the donors because counts were too low. A few of the identified cytomegalovirus-associated TCR beta chains were confirmed in vitro to be specific for cytomegalovirus antigens. According to a later genetic analysis, donors in an Asian-associated ancestry cluster had fewer N-insertions in productive TCRs than the approximately 670-donor mean. In a later analysis, HLA-associated TCR beta chains were found to be more clonally expanded and to have lower generation probabilities than equally common non-associated chains. Sequencing depth was assumed to be roughly uniform across donors in the presence/absence analyses, though that assumption may not hold. In the study, around 160 TCR beta chains were listed as associated with cytomegalovirus. A later analysis found that most CMV-associated TCR beta chains appeared HLA-restricted, with HLA associations seemingly driven largely by CMV exposure. In a later analysis, several top co-occurrence clusters were reported to appear linked to parvovirus B19, influenza, CMV and Epstein-Barr virus. Linkage disequilibrium might explain the correlated functional status among segregating V segments, but an unknown experimental factor could not be ruled out. CMV serostatus was the only immune exposure information available for the cohort. When HLA alleles, especially DR and DQ, strongly co-occurred, TCR associations were difficult to assign to individual alleles. A further reported finding was that TCR beta sequences accurately predicted the HLA-A and HLA-B alleles for most subjects in the first cohort. In a later genetic analysis, a missense DCLRE1C variant was associated with V-gene and J-gene trimming of TCR beta chains, and the association was replicated in an independent cohort. In an earlier analysis of roughly 560 of the donors, most TCR beta V segments were observed in productive rearrangements about 87% or about 30% of the time, broadly matching IMGT annotations. The classifier was reported to diagnose cytomegalovirus status with high specificity and sensitivity in both the original and validation cohorts. A cluster of highly shared sequence variants was judged likely to be a technical artifact of the sequencing pipeline. This cohort had only TCR beta chains sequenced, and the lack of alpha or paired-chain data limited which features could be detected. Because HLA typing was missing for some donors at each locus, association tests included only the typed subset.

The cohort was made up of 666 healthy bone marrow donors. All cohort members were sampled while nominally healthy, although unrecorded immune exposures were likely present. The donor tested CMV seronegative and was one of the 352 seronegative cohort members. Each donor provided a peripheral blood sample, and peripheral blood mononuclear cells were used for TCR beta sequencing. Genomic DNA extraction from the blood cell samples was performed with the Qiagen DNeasy Blood Extraction Kit. The library was made by the immunoSEQ multiplex PCR assay. A mixture of 60 forward primers for TCR Vbeta segments and 13 reverse primers for TCR Jbeta segments was used in the multiplex PCR. The CDR3 region of rearranged TCR beta genes was amplified from genomic DNA by a multiplex PCR assay. On the Illumina HiSeq System, the amplified TCR beta libraries were sequenced as 87-base-pair reads. The original methods were these. A later analysis tallied 75 million to 95 million unique TCR beta chains across the 610 or so repertoires, and some 10 million of those chains were shared by two or more donors. Raw reads were error-corrected and collapsed into unique sequences with a nearest-neighbor algorithm that merged closely related sequences to remove PCR and sequencing errors. Alignment of CDR3 sequences to IMGT reference sequences was used to assign V, D and J gene segments. Each retained sequence needed at least a six-nucleotide match to both a V gene segment and a J gene segment. Rearrangements were called productive when the CDR3 lacked stop codons and stayed in frame with V and J; all others were non-productive. Following IMGT convention, CDR3 was defined as the stretch from the second conserved V-encoded cysteine up to the conserved J-encoded phenylalanine. Sequences without an unambiguous match to a single V gene segment were excluded from the earlier analysis of almost 600 of the donors. In an earlier analysis of approximately 590 of the donors, V segments were called functional above 56.7% productive rearrangements and were called segregating when the between-donor standard deviation exceeded 5%. A statistical classification framework was developed to diagnose cytomegalovirus status using the catalog of TCR beta chain sequences. In a later analysis, TCR nucleotide sequences were compared against IMGT/GENE-DB human TR gene sequences so that V and J genes could be assigned. Using the TCRdist pipeline, a later analysis assigned CDR3 sequences along with most-parsimonious VDJ recombination scenarios. In a later analysis, every TCR beta chain was defined by the combination of its CDR3 amino acid sequence and its V-gene family, and reads without a unique V-gene family were dropped. To address suspected cross-contamination and a sequencing artifact, a later analysis removed approximately 600 highly shared, low-generation-probability nucleotide sequences. In a later analysis, a clonal expansion index was calculated for each public chain from normalized within-repertoire ranks of inferred template counts. A later analysis computed generation probabilities with a VDJ recombination model fitted to out-of-frame rearrangements, and checked the results against IGoR. In a later analysis, TCR-TCR, TCR-HLA and TCR-CMV co-occurrence was scored with hypergeometric tests, and a repertoire-size bias correction was applied to TCR pairs. A later analysis estimated false discovery rates by permuting HLA or CMV assignments 20 times. In a later analysis, co-occurring TCRs were grouped using DBSCAN, with TCRdist sequence similarity added in when clustering inside HLA-allele-positive subsets. Repertoires with fewer than 30,000 or more than 120,000 public chains were left out of co-occurrence clustering, as were five repertoires with anomalous nucleotide sharing. Drawn from immuneACCESS, this table holds only the in-frame rearrangements with V and J called that TCRdb kept. Clones are partly lost; checked studies trace under half to an unresolved V gene and leave the rest unexplained. V and J calls and clone size are given by that table; D and trimming were obtained from the DNA. The sample data list 150,000 to 200,000 clones, and roughly 88% of these were observed just once. The ten biggest clones cover over 1.5% of the sample.

This receptor was identified in a young woman in good health and CMV-seronegative. This receptor chain uses TRBV5-1 and TRBJ1-2; a stretch of 8 junction bases matches TRBD1. Specimen: PBMCs. The nucleotide sequence is given as TGCGCCAGCAGCTTGGCCCCAGGGCAGGGGGCAACTAACTATGGCTACACCTTC. Translated, it gives CASSLAPGQGATNYGYTF.